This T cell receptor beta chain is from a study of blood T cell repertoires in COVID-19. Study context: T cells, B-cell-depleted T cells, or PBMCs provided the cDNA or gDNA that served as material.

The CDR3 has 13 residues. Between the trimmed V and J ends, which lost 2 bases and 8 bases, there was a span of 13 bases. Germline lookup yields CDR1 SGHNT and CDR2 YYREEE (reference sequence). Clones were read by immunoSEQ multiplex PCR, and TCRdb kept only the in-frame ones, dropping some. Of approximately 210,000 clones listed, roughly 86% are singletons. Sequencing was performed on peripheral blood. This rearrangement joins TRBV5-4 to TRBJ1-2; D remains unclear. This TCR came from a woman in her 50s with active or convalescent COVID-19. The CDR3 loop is CASSFRDTEGYTF. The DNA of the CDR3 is TGTGCCAGCAGCTTCCGTGACACGGAAGGCTACACCTTC.